The subject of this entry is one TCR beta chain. Its antigen remains unidentified. This CDR3 is built from 12 residues. CDR1 GTSNPN and CDR2 SVGIG come from the germline V gene (reference sequence). V was cut by 2 bases and J by 2 bases, with 6 bases left in between. The data were produced by immunoSEQ multiplex PCR, yet TCRdb's version contains in-frame clones alone and is incomplete. This sample has approximately 23,000 clones; approximately 87% occur once, and the top ten carry approximately 6%. The data stem from a study of T cells in localized non-small cell lung cancer. General study points: Sequencing was restricted to one tumor region; therefore, heterogeneity remains possible. Appearances in adjacent lung were noted for a median roughly 50 of the top 100 tumor clones. Patients showing higher blood T cell density tended to see longer overall survival. Adjacent uninvolved lung had the highest clonality, suggesting focused antigen responses.

The rearrangement links TRBV30 to TRBJ2-5, with D uncertain. The sample was PBMCs, taken before any cancer treatment. The receptor's source is a man between 40 and 75 years old with stage II lung adenocarcinoma. CDR3 loop: CAWSYGQETQYF. The CDR3 DNA follows: TGTGCCTGGAGTTACGGGCAAGAGACCCAGTACTTC. Supplemented by reference TRBV30 and TRBJ2-5, the full variable domain reads SQTIHQWPATLVQPVGSPLSLECTVEGTSNPNLYWYRQAAGRGLQLLFYSVGIGQISSEVPQNLSASRPQDRQFILSSKKLLLSDSGFYLCAWSYGQETQYFGPGTRLLVL.